This T cell receptor (beta chain) originates from a study of T cell changes during pregnancy in multiple sclerosis. The CDR3 contains 13 residues. Trimming pared 3 bases from V and 7 bases from J, leaving 9 bases between. Looked up from germline, CDR1 is MNHNS and CDR2 is SASEGT. This table comes from immunoSEQ multiplex PCR, and its TCRdb copy is limited to in-frame clones, with some not included. This table holds under 70,000 clones, around 91% found once. Specimen: peripheral blood, collected after pregnancy. V usage is TRBV6-1 and J usage is TRBJ1-4; D gene unclear. This TCR was sampled from a female donor in good health, enrolled as a control in a pregnancy study. The CDR3 protein is CASSEGYVEKLFF. CDR3 DNA sequence: TGTGCCAGCAGTGAGGGCTATGTTGAAAAACTGTTTTTT.